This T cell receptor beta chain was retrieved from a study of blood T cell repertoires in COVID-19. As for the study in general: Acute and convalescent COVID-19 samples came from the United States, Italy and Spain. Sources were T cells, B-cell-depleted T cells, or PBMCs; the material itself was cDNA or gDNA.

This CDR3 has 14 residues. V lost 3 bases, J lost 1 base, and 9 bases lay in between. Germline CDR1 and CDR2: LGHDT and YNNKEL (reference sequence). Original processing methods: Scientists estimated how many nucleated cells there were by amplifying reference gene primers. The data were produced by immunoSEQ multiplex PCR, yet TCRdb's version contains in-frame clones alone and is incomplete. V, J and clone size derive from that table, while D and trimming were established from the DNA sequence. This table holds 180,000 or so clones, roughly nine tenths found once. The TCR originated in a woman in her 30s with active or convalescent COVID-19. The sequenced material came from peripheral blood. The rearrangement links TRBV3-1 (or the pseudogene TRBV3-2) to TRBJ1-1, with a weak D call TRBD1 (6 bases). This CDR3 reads CASSHGGPNTEAFF. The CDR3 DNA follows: TGTGCCAGCAGCCACGGGGGGCCGAACACTGAAGCTTTCTTT.